The rows below give T cell receptor beta chains drawn from one sample of a study of cytomegalovirus exposure and HLA in healthy donors. Libraries were prepared by immunoSEQ multiplex PCR; TCRdb keeps only in-frame clonotypes and omits some of them. This sample contains about 120,000 clones. Specimen: PBMCs. Every receptor here comes from a man aged 18-30 years in good health and CMV-seronegative. CDR3s include the opening cysteine and the closing phenylalanine or tryptophan. The order of the fields is D gene, CDR3 length, J gene, V gene, CDR3 protein, CDR3 DNA. The D gene is left open where the match is weak.

D: NA; length: 14; J: TRBJ2-5; V: TRBV28; CDR3: CASSTPPRDQEQYF; DNA: TGTGCCAGCAGTACCCCGCCGCGGGACCAAGAGCAGTACTTC
D: NA; length: 14; J: TRBJ2-7; V: TRBV13; CDR3: CASRISGYSYEQYF; DNA: TGTGCCAGCAGAATTAGCGGATACTCCTACGAGCAGTACTTC
D: TRBD2; length: 15; J: TRBJ2-3; V: TRBV5-6; CDR3: CASSLASGASDTQYF; DNA: TGTGCCAGCAGCTTGGCCAGCGGGGCATCAGATACGCAGTATTTT
D: TRBD1; length: 15; J: TRBJ1-1; V: TRBV28; CDR3: CASSLTPTGGTEAFF; DNA: TGTGCCAGCAGTTTAACTCCGACAGGGGGCACTGAAGCTTTCTTT
D: NA; length: 15; J: TRBJ2-5; V: TRBV4-1; CDR3: CASSLVPTGKETQYF; DNA: TGCGCCAGCAGCCTAGTACCCACAGGAAAGGAGACCCAGTACTTC
D: NA; length: 14; J: TRBJ1-5; V: TRBV6-6; CDR3: CASSSAGGNQPQHF; DNA: TGTGCCAGCAGCTCAGCCGGGGGTAATCAGCCCCAGCATTTT
D: TRBD1; length: 16; J: TRBJ1-6; V: TRBV6-5; CDR3: CASSYRDRTPNSPLHF; DNA: TGTGCCAGCAGTTACCGGGACAGGACCCCAAATTCACCCCTCCACTTT
D: TRBD1; length: 16; J: TRBJ2-2; V: TRBV6-5; CDR3: CASRYRGVGSAGELFF; DNA: TGTGCCAGCAGGTACAGGGGTGTTGGGTCTGCCGGGGAGCTGTTTTTT
D: TRBD1; length: 14; J: TRBJ2-3; V: TRBV6-1; CDR3: CASTLDRVVDTQYF; DNA: TGTGCCAGCACCCTAGACAGGGTCGTAGATACGCAGTATTTT
D: NA; length: 16; J: TRBJ2-7; V: TRBV28; CDR3: CASSLSYSGQIYEQYF; DNA: TGTGCCAGCAGTTTATCCTACTCCGGACAGATATACGAGCAGTACTTC
D: NA; length: 13; J: TRBJ2-3; V: TRBV18; CDR3: CASSTGGGERQYF; DNA: TGTGCCAGCTCAACCGGGGGAGGAGAGAGGCAGTATTTT
D: NA; length: 15; J: TRBJ2-3; V: TRBV9; CDR3: CASSQEDRPTDTQYF; DNA: TGTGCCAGCAGCCAGGAGGACAGACCCACAGATACGCAGTATTTT
D: NA; length: 18; J: TRBJ2-1; V: TRBV5-4; CDR3: CASSLPRRSGVVDNEQFF; DNA: TGTGCCAGCAGTCTGCCCCGGCGGTCGGGGGTGGTCGACAATGAGCAGTTCTTC
D: TRBD1; length: 15; J: TRBJ1-2; V: TRBV7-6; CDR3: CASSYRQGALDGYTF; DNA: TGTGCCAGCAGCTACCGACAGGGGGCTTTAGATGGCTACACCTTC
D: TRBD2; length: 16; J: TRBJ2-3; V: TRBV27; CDR3: CASSLLAGASTDTQYF; DNA: TGTGCCAGCAGTCTCTTAGCGGGAGCTAGCACAGATACGCAGTATTTT
D: TRBD2; length: 17; J: TRBJ2-3; V: TRBV2; CDR3: CASSEAIGLAGGYTQYF; DNA: TGTGCCAGCAGTGAAGCTATTGGACTAGCGGGGGGATATACGCAGTATTTT
D: NA; length: 14; J: TRBJ1-1; V: TRBV28; CDR3: CASRQNRDLTEAFF; DNA: TGTGCCAGCAGGCAGAACAGGGACCTCACTGAAGCTTTCTTT
D: NA; length: 14; J: TRBJ2-1; V: TRBV6-5; CDR3: CASSYSNRIQEQFF; DNA: TGTGCCAGCAGTTACTCGAACAGGATTCAGGAGCAGTTCTTC
D: TRBD1; length: 13; J: TRBJ2-5; V: TRBV14; CDR3: CASSPQGSETQYF; DNA: TGTGCCAGCAGCCCACAGGGGTCGGAGACCCAGTACTTC
D: NA; length: 14; J: TRBJ2-1; V: TRBV5-1; CDR3: CASSLGLDYNEQFF; DNA: TGCGCCAGCAGTTTGGGTCTAGACTACAATGAGCAGTTCTTC
D: TRBD2; length: 14; J: TRBJ2-7; V: TRBV7-9; CDR3: CANSSGGSSYEQYF; DNA: TGTGCCAACAGCTCCGGGGGGTCCTCCTACGAGCAGTACTTC
D: NA; length: 15; J: TRBJ1-5; V: TRBV27; CDR3: CASSPAAGGFQPQHF; DNA: TGTGCCAGCAGTCCCGCCGCGGGAGGTTTTCAGCCCCAGCATTTT
D: NA; length: 12; J: TRBJ1-2; V: TRBV4-1; CDR3: CASSPTGYGYTF; DNA: TGCGCCAGCAGCCCCACAGGCTATGGCTACACCTTC
D: TRBD2; length: 21; J: TRBJ2-1; V: TRBV5-1; CDR3: CASSQPGSTDTSGGLYNEQFF; DNA: TGCGCCAGCAGCCAACCTGGAAGCACCGATACTAGCGGGGGGCTCTACAATGAGCAGTTCTTC
D: TRBD1; length: 16; J: TRBJ2-5; V: TRBV25-1; CDR3: CASSEGSGGNEETQYF; DNA: TGTGCCAGCAGTGAAGGGTCAGGGGGCAACGAAGAGACCCAGTACTTC
D: NA; length: 15; J: TRBJ1-1; V: TRBV6-5; CDR3: CASSPPGLKNTEAFF; DNA: TGTGCCAGCAGTCCTCCGGGACTTAAGAACACTGAAGCTTTCTTT
D: TRBD1; length: 16; J: TRBJ1-2; V: TRBV25-1; CDR3: CASSEGRGRGMVGYTF; DNA: TGTGCCAGCAGTGAAGGTAGGGGGCGCGGAATGGTCGGCTACACCTTC
D: TRBD1; length: 19; J: TRBJ2-3; V: TRBV5-6; CDR3: CASSFSPNLDRARTDTQYF; DNA: TGTGCCAGCAGCTTCTCACCAAACCTAGACAGGGCCCGTACAGATACGCAGTATTTT
D: NA; length: 14; J: TRBJ2-7; V: TRBV6-6; CDR3: CASSFLELTYEQYF; DNA: TGTGCCAGCAGTTTTCTAGAACTAACCTACGAGCAGTACTTC
D: NA; length: 13; J: TRBJ1-2; V: TRBV25-1; CDR3: CASSPTGSYDYTF; DNA: TGTGCCAGCTCCCCTACGGGTAGCTATGACTACACCTTC
D: NA; length: 11; J: TRBJ2-5; V: TRBV5-4; CDR3: CASRVGGAQYF; DNA: TGTGCCAGCAGGGTAGGAGGGGCCCAGTACTTC
D: NA; length: 13; J: TRBJ1-1; V: TRBV6-5; CDR3: CASSRLTGSLAFF; DNA: TGTGCCAGCAGTCGCCTTACGGGGAGTCTAGCTTTCTTT
D: NA; length: 19; J: TRBJ2-2; V: TRBV4-2; CDR3: CASSQGNAGLGLNTGELFF; DNA: TGTGCCAGCAGCCAAGGAAATGCGGGATTGGGGCTGAACACCGGGGAGCTGTTTTTT
D: TRBD2; length: 15; J: TRBJ2-1; V: TRBV5-1; CDR3: CASSLLAASYNEQFF; DNA: TGCGCCAGCAGCTTACTAGCGGCCTCCTACAATGAGCAGTTCTTC
D: NA; length: 10; J: TRBJ2-1; V: TRBV2; CDR3: CASSDAILFF; DNA: TGTGCCAGCAGTGACGCTATACTGTTCTTC
D: TRBD1; length: 15; J: TRBJ1-2; V: TRBV9; CDR3: CASSVVSGTGYGYTF; DNA: TGTGCCAGCAGCGTCGTCTCGGGGACAGGGTATGGCTACACCTTC
D: NA; length: 15; J: TRBJ1-5; V: TRBV28; CDR3: CASTLGLLSNQPQHF; DNA: TGTGCCAGCACCCTGGGGCTTCTCAGCAATCAGCCCCAGCATTTT
D: TRBD2; length: 15; J: TRBJ2-7; V: TRBV5-4; CDR3: CASSLEGGSSYEQYF; DNA: TGTGCCAGCAGCTTGGAAGGCGGGAGCTCCTACGAGCAGTACTTC
D: NA; length: 14; J: TRBJ1-3; V: TRBV15; CDR3: CATSRDRGGNTIYF; DNA: TGTGCCACCAGCAGAGACAGGGGTGGAAACACCATATATTTT
D: TRBD2; length: 15; J: TRBJ2-1; V: TRBV7-9; CDR3: CASSLVASGGYEQFF; DNA: TGTGCCAGCAGCTTAGTGGCTAGCGGAGGGTATGAGCAGTTCTTC
D: NA; length: 15; J: TRBJ1-3; V: TRBV19; CDR3: CASSVSGTQGNTIYF; DNA: TGTGCCAGTAGTGTGTCCGGGACACAGGGAAACACCATATATTTT